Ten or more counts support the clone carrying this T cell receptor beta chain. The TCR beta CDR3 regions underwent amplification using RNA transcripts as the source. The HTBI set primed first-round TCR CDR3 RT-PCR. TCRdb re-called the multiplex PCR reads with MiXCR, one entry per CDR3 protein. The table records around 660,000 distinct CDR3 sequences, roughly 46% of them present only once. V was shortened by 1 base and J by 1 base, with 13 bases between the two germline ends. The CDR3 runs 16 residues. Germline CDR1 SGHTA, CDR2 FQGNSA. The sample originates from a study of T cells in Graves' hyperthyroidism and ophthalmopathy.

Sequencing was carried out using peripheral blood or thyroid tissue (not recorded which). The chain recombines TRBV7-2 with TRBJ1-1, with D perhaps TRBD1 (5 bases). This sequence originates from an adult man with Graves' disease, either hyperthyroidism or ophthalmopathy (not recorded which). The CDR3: CASSLVSTGENTEAFF. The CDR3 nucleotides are TGTGCCAGCAGCTTAGTATCAACGGGGGAGAACACTGAAGCTTTCTTT.